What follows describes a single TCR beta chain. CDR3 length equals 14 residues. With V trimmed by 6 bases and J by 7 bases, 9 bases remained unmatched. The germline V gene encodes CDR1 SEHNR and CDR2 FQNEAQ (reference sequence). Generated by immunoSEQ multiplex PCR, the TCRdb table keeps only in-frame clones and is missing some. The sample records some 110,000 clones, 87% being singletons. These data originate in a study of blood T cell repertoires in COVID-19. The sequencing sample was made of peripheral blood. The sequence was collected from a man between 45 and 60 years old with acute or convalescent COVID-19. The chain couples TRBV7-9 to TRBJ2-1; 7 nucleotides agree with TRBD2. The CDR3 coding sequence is TGTGCCAGCAGGACATCTGGCGGGAGTAATGAGCAGTTCTTC. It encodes CASRTSGGSNEQFF.